This T cell receptor (beta chain) was recorded in a study of cytomegalovirus exposure and HLA in healthy donors. Study outcomes and limitations: Researchers reported that a few CMV-associated chains were confirmed in vitro as CMV antigen-specific. Most TCRs appeared rarely, but some public TCRs recurred in many donors. Cytomegalovirus-associated TCR beta chains were listed, numbering roughly 150.

With respect to this clone: Its antigen is unknown.

The CDR3 length is 16 residues. Trimming took off 6 bases at V and 6 bases at J, with 23 bases between the two ends. Germline V gene lookup returns CDR1 MNHEY and CDR2 SMNVEV (reference sequence). The method was immunoSEQ multiplex PCR; TCRdb's version includes in-frame clones alone and lacks a portion of them. The profile shows roughly 300,000 clones, around 86% of them singletons. The sequenced sample was PBMCs. This TCR derives from a woman aged 18-29 years in good health and CMV-seronegative. The chain carries TRBV27 and TRBJ1-2; D possibly corresponds to TRBD1 (5 bases). The CDR3 spells CASSSIYGTLEDGYTF. DNA for the CDR3: TGTGCCAGCAGCTCAATCTACGGGACTCTGGAGGATGGCTACACCTTC.